This is a list of T cell receptor beta chains from one sample in a study of CD8 T cells in ankylosing spondylitis. One entry per CDR3 protein, called by TCRdb with MiXCR from the 5' RACE reads. In the table there are more than 250,000 distinct CDR3 sequences, around a tenth of which are singletons. The sequencing sample was made of blood, either unsorted or a sorted T cell fraction (not recorded which). All receptors derive from a female donor with ankylosing spondylitis or in good health (not recorded which). The CDR3 runs from the conserved cysteine through the conserved F or W. The D gene is left open where the match is weak. Size is stated for part of the rows, as once, few or many counts, or as a class when the clone is expanded.

J gene | D gene | clone size | V gene | CDR3 protein | CDR3 DNA
TRBJ2-7 | TRBD1 | many | TRBV20-1 | CSARSQGAGYEQYF | TGCAGTGCTAGATCACAGGGGGCAGGGTACGAGCAGTACTTC
TRBJ2-6 | TRBD2 | once | TRBV5-1 | CASSEGTTGANVLTF | TGCGCCAGCAGCGAGGGGACTACTGGGGCCAACGTCCTGACTTTC
TRBJ2-7 | TRBD1 | . | TRBV3-1 | CASSQSGTGDEQYF | TGTGCCAGCAGCCAATCCGGGACAGGGGACGAGCAGTACTTC
TRBJ1-4 | . | many | TRBV20-1 | CSARGPATNEKLFF | TGCAGTGCTAGAGGACCCGCAACTAATGAAAAACTGTTTTTT
TRBJ2-1 | . | few | TRBV7-9 | CAGGGVSSYNEQFF | TGTGCCGGGGGCGGGGTGAGCTCCTACAATGAGCAGTTCTTC
TRBJ2-4 | . | many | TRBV20-1 | CSARRPELAKNIQYF | TGCAGTGCTAGAAGGCCGGAACTAGCCAAAAACATTCAGTACTTC
TRBJ1-3 | . | many | TRBV20-1 | CSARDGAGINTIYF | TGCAGTGCTAGAGATGGGGCAGGGATAAACACCATATATTTT
TRBJ2-3 | . | . | TRBV30 | CAWSVTADTQYF | TGTGCCTGGAGTGTAACGGCTGATACGCAGTATTTT
TRBJ2-2 | . | many | TRBV20-1 | CSARVSTRATGELFF | TGCAGTGCTAGAGTGAGCACTAGGGCTACCGGGGAGCTGTTTTTT
TRBJ2-1 | TRBD2 | . | TRBV20-1 | CSARDLLAGRTNEQFF | TGCAGTGCTAGAGACTTACTAGCGGGGAGAACCAATGAGCAGTTCTTC
TRBJ1-1 | TRBD1 | many | TRBV27 | CASGSAGGRNTEAFF | TGTGCCAGCGGCTCGGCAGGGGGCCGAAACACTGAAGCTTTCTTT
TRBJ2-3 | TRBD2 | . | TRBV5-1 | CASSLAATSGGESTDTQYF | TGCGCCAGCAGCTTGGCGGCGACTAGCGGGGGGGAAAGCACAGATACGCAGTATTTT
TRBJ2-1 | . | . | TRBV18 | CASSPSGAEQFF | TGTGCCAGCTCCCCCTCGGGGGCCGAGCAGTTCTTC
TRBJ1-4 | . | . | TRBV7-2 | CASSLMGRGGNEKLFF | TGTGCCAGCAGCTTAATGGGCAGGGGAGGTAATGAAAAACTGTTTTTT
TRBJ2-7 | . | . | TRBV5-6 | CASSLVSGAYEQYF | TGTGCCAGCAGCTTGGTCTCAGGGGCCTACGAGCAGTACTTC
TRBJ2-1 | TRBD1 | . | TRBV27 | CASRGRQGALGNEQFF | TGTGCCAGCAGAGGACGCCAGGGGGCTTTGGGCAATGAGCAGTTCTTC
TRBJ2-7 | TRBD2 | many | TRBV20-1 | CSASVAGDYEQYF | TGCAGTGCTAGTGTAGCGGGGGACTACGAGCAGTACTTC
TRBJ2-1 | TRBD2 | few | TRBV5-1 | CASSAGLAEPRGNEQFF | TGCGCCAGCAGCGCGGGACTAGCGGAACCCCGGGGTAATGAGCAGTTCTTC
TRBJ1-2 | TRBD1 | many | TRBV15 | CATSRDRGQTNIYGYTF | TGTGCCACCAGCAGAGATCGGGGACAGACGAACATCTATGGCTACACCTTC
TRBJ2-4 | . | . | TRBV2 | CASNSAGSRGNIQYF | TGTGCCAGCAATTCGGCGGGGTCACGGGGGAACATTCAGTACTTC
TRBJ2-1 | TRBD1 | many | TRBV20-1 | CSALTRTGELDEQFF | TGCAGTGCTCTAACGCGGACAGGGGAGCTCGATGAGCAGTTCTTC
TRBJ2-7 | . | few | TRBV5-1 | CASRMLGNNEQYF | TGCGCCAGCCGGATGTTGGGGAACAACGAGCAGTACTTC
TRBJ2-7 | . | many | TRBV12-3/TRBV12-4 | CASSLMPAGRFDEQYF | TGTGCCAGCAGTCTTATGCCGGCAGGGCGTTTTGACGAGCAGTACTTC